A selection of T cell receptor beta chains follows, all from one sample in a study of human T cells and chemical hapten exposure. From the RACE reads, TCRdb called clonotypes with MiXCR, one entry per CDR3 protein. The table has 360,000 or so distinct CDR3 sequences, roughly 6.3% seen once; the top ten hold over 5.5%. The input for sequencing was whole blood, taken in connection with sensitization to the hapten diphenylcyclopropenone (DPC). Every receptor here comes from a woman aged 18-29 years with alopecia areata. Some clones in this sample may be carry-over from other donors' samples. The conserved cysteine and the conserved F or W are not part of the CDR3 here.

j_call,v_call,cdr3_length,cdr3_aa
TRBJ2-3,TRBV5-6,15,ASNGLGTDLNGHTQY
TRBJ2-7,TRBV7-9,13,ASSSRGSGGYEQY
TRBJ1-3,TRBV12-3/TRBV12-4,10,ASSKTGDTIY
TRBJ1-1,TRBV7-9,13,ASRQPGQGRTEAF
TRBJ2-2,TRBV27,13,ASSLAGEGPGELF
TRBJ2-1,TRBV29-1,10,SVGPGFNEQF
TRBJ2-2,TRBV10-3,12,AISRTANTGELF
TRBJ1-2,TRBV4-3,14,ASSQLRGGHPYGYT
TRBJ2-5,TRBV28,13,ASSPAGVAQETQY
TRBJ2-2,TRBV6-1,14,ASSEIINTRSGELF
TRBJ1-1,TRBV29-1,11,SVGRGFDTEAF
TRBJ1-6,TRBV3-1,13,ASSTDGYLNSPLH
TRBJ1-1,TRBV7-9,9,ASSLSQGAF
TRBJ2-1,TRBV7-6,15,ASSLVRLAGGRDEQF